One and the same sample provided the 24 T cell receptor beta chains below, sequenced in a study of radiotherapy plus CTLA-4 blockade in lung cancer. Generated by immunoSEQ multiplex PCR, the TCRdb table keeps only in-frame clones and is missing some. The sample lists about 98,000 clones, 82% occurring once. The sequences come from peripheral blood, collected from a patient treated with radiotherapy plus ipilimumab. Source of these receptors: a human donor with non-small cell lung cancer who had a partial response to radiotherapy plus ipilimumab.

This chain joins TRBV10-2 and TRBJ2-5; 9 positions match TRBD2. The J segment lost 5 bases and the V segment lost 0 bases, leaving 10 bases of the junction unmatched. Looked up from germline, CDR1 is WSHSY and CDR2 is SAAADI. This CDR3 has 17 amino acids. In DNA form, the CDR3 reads TGCGCCAGCAGTGAGTCCCGGGGTAGCGGGGGCCGGGAGACCCAGTACTTC. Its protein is CASSESRGSGGRETQYF.

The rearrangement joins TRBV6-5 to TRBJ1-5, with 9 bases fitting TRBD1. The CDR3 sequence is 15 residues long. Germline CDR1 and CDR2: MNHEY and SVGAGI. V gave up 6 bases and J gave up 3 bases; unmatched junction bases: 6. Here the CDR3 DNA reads TGTGCCAGCAGGGGGACAGGGTTTGTCAATCAGCCCCAGCATTTT. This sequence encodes CASRGTGFVNQPQHF.

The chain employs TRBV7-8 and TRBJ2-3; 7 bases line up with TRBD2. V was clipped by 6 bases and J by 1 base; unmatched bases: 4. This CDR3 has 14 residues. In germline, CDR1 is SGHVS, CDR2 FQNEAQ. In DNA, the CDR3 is TGTGCCAGCAGAGCGGGGACGGGCACAGATACGCAGTATTTT. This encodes CASRAGTGTDTQYF.

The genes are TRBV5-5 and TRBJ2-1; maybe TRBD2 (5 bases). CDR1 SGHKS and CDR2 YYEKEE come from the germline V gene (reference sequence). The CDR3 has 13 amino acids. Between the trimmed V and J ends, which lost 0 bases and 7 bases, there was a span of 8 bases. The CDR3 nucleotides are TGTGCCAGCAGCTTGGCCGAGCGGAATGAGCAGTTCTTC. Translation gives CASSLAERNEQFF.

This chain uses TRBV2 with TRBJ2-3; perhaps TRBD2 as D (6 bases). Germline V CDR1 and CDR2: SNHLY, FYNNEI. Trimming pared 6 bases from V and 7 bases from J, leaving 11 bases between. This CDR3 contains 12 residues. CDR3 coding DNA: TGTGCCAGCAGCCGGGAGCAGCATACGCAGTATTTT. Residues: CASSREQHTQYF.

The CDR3 loop is CASSYSEGRADTQYF. The CDR3 DNA follows: TGTGCCAGCAGTTACTCTGAGGGAAGGGCAGATACGCAGTATTTT. V is TRBV6-5 and J is TRBJ2-3, with D possibly being TRBD2 (5 bases). Germline V gene lookup returns CDR1 MNHEY and CDR2 SVGAGI. V lost 0 bases to trimming and J lost 4 bases, with 11 bases between them. This CDR3 is 15 amino acids long.

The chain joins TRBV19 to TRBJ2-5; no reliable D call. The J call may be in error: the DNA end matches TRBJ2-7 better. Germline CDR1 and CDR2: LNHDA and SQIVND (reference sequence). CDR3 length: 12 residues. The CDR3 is CASSTDIYEQYF. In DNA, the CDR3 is TGTGCCAGTAGTACCGATATCTACGAGCAGTACTTC.

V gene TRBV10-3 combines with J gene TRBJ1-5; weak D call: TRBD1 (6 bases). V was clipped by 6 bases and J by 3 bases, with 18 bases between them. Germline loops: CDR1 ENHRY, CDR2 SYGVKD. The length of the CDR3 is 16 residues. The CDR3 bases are TGTGCCATCAGCCCCGACAGGAGCAGGGTCAATCAGCCCCAGCATTTT. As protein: CAISPDRSRVNQPQHF.

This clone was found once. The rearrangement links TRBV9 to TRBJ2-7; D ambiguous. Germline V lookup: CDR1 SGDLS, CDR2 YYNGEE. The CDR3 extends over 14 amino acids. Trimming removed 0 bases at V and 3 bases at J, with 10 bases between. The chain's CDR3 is CASSVDSIFYEQYF. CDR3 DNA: TGTGCCAGCAGCGTAGACTCAATATTCTACGAGCAGTACTTC.

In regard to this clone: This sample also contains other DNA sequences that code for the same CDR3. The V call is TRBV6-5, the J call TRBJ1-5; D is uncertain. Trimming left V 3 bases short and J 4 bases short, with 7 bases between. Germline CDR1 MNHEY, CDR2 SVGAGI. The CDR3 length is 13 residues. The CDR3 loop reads CASSYRGNQPQHF. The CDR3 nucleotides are TGTGCCAGCAGTTATAGAGGGAATCAGCCCCAGCATTTT.

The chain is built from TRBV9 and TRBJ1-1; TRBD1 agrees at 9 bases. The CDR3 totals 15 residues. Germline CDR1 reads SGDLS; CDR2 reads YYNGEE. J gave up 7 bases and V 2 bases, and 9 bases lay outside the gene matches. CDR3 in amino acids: CASSVDPGTGSEAFF. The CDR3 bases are TGTGCCAGCAGCGTGGACCCTGGGACAGGGAGTGAAGCTTTCTTT.

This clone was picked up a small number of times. CDR3 bases: TGTGCCACCAGCCCTCGGTCCCTAGCGGGAGTTGGGGAGCAGTACTTC. This codes for CATSPRSLAGVGEQYF. V usage is TRBV15 and J usage is TRBJ2-7; 10 nucleotides line up with TRBD2. Germline V CDR1 and CDR2: LNHNV, YYDKDF (reference sequence). The CDR3 is 16 residues long. The V segment lost 5 bases and the J segment 7 bases; nucleotides outside the gene matches: 14.

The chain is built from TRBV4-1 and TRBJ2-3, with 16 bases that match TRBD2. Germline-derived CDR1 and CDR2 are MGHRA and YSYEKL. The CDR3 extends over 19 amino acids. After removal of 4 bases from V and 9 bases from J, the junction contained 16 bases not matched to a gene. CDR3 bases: TGCGCCAGCAGCCCGGGGACTAGCGGGAGGGCCCCGACAACTAGGACGCAGTATTTT. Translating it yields CASSPGTSGRAPTTRTQYF.

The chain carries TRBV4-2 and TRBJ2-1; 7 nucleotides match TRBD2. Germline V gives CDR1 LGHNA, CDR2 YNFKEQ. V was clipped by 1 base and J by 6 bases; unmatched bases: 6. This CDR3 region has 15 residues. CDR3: CASSQAGTTGNEQFF. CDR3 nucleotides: TGTGCCAGCAGCCAAGCCGGGACTACCGGCAATGAGCAGTTCTTC.

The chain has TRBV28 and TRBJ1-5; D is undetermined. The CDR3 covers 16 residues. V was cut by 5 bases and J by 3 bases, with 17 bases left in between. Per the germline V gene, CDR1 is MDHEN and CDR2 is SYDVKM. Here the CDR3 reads CASSRPPGGHNQPQHF. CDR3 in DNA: TGTGCCAGCAGTCGACCGCCCGGAGGGCACAATCAGCCCCAGCATTTT.

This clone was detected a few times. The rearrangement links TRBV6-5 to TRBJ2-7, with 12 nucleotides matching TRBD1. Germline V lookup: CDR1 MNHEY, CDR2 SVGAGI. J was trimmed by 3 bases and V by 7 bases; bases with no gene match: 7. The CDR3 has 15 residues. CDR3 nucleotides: TGTGCCAGCAACTCGGGACAGGGGGCGATCTACGAGCAGTACTTC. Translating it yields CASNSGQGAIYEQYF.

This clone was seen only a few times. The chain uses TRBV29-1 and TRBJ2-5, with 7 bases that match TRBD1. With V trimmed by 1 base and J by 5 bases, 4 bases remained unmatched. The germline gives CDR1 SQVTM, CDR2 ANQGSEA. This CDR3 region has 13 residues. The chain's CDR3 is CSVEVGGRETQYF. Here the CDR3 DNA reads TGCAGCGTTGAAGTAGGGGGCCGTGAGACCCAGTACTTC.

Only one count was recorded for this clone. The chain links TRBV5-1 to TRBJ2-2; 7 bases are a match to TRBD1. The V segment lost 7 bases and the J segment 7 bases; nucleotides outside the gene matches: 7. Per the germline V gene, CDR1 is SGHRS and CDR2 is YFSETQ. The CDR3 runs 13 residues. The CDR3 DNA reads TGCGCCAGCCACAGGGGAGTACACGGGGAGCTGTTTTTT. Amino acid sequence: CASHRGVHGELFF.

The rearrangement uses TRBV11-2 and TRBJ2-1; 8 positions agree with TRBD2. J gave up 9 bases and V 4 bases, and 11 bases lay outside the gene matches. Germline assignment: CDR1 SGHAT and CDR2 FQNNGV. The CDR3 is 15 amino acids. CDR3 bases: TGTGCCAGCAGCTCCCCGGGCGGGGGGATACGTGAGCAGTTCTTC. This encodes CASSSPGGGIREQFF.

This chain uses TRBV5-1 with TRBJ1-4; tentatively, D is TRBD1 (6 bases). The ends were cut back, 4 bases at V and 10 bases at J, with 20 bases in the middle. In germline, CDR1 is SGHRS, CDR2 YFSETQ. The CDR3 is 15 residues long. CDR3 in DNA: TGCGCCAGCAGCCAGGCACAGGGCCGGGGGGGAAAACTGTTTTTT. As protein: CASSQAQGRGGKLFF.

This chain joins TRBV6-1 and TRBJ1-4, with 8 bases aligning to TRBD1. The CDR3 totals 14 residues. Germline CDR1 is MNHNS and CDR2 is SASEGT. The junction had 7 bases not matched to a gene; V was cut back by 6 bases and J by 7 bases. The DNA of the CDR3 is TGTGCCAGCAGCCCAGGGGGCCTGAGTGAAAAACTGTTTTTT. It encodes CASSPGGLSEKLFF.

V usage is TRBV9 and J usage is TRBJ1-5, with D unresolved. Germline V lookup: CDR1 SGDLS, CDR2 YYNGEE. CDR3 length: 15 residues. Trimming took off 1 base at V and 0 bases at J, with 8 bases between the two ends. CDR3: CASSVTDDSNQPQHF. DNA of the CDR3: TGTGCCAGCAGCGTAACAGACGATAGCAATCAGCCCCAGCATTTT.

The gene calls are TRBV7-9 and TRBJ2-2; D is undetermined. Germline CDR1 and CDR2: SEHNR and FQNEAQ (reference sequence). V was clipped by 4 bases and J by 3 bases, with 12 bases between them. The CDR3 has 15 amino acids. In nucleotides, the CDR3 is TGTGCCAGCAGCTCCCCGTACCGGGACACCGGGGAGCTGTTTTTT. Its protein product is CASSSPYRDTGELFF. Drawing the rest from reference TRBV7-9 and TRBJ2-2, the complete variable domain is DTGVSQNPRHKITKRGQNVTFRCDPISEHNRLYWYRQTLGQGPEFLTYFQNEAQLEKSRLLSDRFSAERPKGSFSTLEIQRTEQGDSAMYLCASSSPYRDTGELFFGEGSRLTVL.

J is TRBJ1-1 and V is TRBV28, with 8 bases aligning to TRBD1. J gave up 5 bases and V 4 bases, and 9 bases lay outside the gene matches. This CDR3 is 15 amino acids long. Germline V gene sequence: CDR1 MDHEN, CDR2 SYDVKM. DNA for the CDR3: TGTGCCAGCAGTTGGCAAAGACAGGGGTGGACTGAAGCTTTCTTT. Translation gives CASSWQRQGWTEAFF.